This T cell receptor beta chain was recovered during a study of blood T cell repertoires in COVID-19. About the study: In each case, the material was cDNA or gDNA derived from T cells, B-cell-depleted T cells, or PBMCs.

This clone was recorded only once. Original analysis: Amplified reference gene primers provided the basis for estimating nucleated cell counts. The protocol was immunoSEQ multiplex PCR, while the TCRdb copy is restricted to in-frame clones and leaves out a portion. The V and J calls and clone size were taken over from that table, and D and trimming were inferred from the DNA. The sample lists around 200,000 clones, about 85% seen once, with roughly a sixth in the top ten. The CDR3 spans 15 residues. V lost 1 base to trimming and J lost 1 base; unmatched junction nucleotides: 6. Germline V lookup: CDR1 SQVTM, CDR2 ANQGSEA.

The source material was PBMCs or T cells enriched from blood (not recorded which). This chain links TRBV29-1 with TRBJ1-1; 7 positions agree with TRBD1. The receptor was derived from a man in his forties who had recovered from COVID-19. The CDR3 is CSVEVPGQKNTEAFF. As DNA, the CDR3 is TGCAGCGTTGAAGTCCCGGGACAGAAGAACACTGAAGCTTTCTTT.